This entry describes one T cell receptor (beta chain). Its target is not known. Both 60 Vbeta primers and 13 Jbeta primers went into the PCR. The assay was immunoSEQ multiplex PCR, and TCRdb's table has in-frame clones only and misses some. The table lists about 130,000 clones, roughly a sixth of them singletons. This specimen comes from a study of cytomegalovirus exposure and HLA in healthy donors. Study summary: The Caucasian-associated ancestry cluster contained 81% of the approximately 400 genotyped donors.

Per germline, CDR1 SEHNR and CDR2 FQNEAQ (reference sequence). The germline V and J ends were trimmed by 2 bases and 6 bases, with 9 bases remaining between them. The CDR3 contains 13 residues. Study findings and constraints: Previous analysis showed most TCR beta V segments were productive about 87% or about 30% of the time. Associated with HLA alleles at 0.05 false discovery rate in a later analysis were fewer than 20,000 TCR beta sequences. The authors confirmed in vitro that a few CMV-associated chains were specific for CMV antigens.

The sample consisted of PBMCs. The source of this sequence is a female donor in good health and CMV-seropositive. This chain joins TRBV7-9 and TRBJ2-3; D remains unclear. CDR3 loop: CASSLSMRDTQYF. The DNA of the CDR3 is TGTGCCAGCAGCTTAAGTATGCGGGATACGCAGTATTTT.